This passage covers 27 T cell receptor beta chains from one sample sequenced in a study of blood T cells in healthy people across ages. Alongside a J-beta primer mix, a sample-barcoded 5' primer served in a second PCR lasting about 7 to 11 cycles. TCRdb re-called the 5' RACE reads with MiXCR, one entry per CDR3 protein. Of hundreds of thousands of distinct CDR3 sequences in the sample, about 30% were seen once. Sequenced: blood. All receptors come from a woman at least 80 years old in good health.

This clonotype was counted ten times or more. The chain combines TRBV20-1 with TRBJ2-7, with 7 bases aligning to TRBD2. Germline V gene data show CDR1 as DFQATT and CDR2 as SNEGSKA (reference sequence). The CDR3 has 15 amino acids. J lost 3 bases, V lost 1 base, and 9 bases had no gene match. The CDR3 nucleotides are TGCAGTGCTAGAGGACAGCTCCGGGGGGACTACGAGCAGTACTTC. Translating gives CSARGQLRGDYEQYF.

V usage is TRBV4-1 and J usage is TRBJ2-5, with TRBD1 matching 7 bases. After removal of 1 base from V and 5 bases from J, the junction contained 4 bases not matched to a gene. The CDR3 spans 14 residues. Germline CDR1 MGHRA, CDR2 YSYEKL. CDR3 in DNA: TGCGCCAGCAGCCAAGTAGGGGGCGTCGAGACCCAGTACTTC. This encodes CASSQVGGVETQYF.

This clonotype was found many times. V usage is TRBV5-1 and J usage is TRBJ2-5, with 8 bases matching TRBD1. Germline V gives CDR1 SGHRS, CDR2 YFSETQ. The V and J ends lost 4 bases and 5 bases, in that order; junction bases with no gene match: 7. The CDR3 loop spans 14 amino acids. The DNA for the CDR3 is TGCGCCAGCAGCCCGACAGGGGTTCTGGAGACCCAGTACTTC. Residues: CASSPTGVLETQYF.

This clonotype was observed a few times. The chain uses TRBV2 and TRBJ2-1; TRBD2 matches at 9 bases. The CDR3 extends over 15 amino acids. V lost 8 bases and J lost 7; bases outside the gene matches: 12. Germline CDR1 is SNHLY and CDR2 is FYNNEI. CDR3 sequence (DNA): TGTGCCAGCTTTCAGGGCCTAGCGGGGAGGAATGAGCAGTTCTTC. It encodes CASFQGLAGRNEQFF.

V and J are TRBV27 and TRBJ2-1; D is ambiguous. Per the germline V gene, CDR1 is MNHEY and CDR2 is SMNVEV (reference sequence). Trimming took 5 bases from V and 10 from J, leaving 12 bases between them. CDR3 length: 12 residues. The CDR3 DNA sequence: TGTGCCAGCAGTCCGAGGCGTGGCGAGCAGTTCTTC. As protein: CASSPRRGEQFF.

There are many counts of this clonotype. CDR3 amino acids: CASDPGQGASNYGYTF. The CDR3 bases are TGCGCCTCCGACCCGGGCCAGGGTGCCTCTAACTATGGCTACACCTTC. V usage is TRBV5-1 and J usage is TRBJ1-2, with TRBD1 as a possible D gene (5 bases). Deletions cut 10 bases from V and 0 bases from J, with 22 bases between. Germline values: CDR1 SGHRS, CDR2 YFSETQ. The CDR3 loop spans 16 amino acids.

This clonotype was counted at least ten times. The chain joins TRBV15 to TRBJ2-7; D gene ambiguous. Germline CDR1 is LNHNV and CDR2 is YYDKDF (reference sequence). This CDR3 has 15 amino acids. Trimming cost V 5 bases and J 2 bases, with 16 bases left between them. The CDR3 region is CATSGRPPKTYEQYF. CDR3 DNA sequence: TGTGCCACCAGCGGACGACCCCCCAAAACCTACGAGCAGTACTTC.

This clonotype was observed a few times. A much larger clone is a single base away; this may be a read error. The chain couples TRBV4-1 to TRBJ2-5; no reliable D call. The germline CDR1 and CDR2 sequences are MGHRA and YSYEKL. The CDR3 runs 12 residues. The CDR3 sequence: CASSARRQTRYF. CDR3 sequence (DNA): TGCGCCAGCAGCGCGCGTCGGCAGACCCGGTACTTC.

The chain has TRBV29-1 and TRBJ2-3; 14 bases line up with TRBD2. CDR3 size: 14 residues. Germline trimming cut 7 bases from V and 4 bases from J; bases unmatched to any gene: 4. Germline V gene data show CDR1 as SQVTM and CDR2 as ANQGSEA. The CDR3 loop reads CSAGLAGVADTQYF. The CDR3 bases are TGCAGCGCGGGACTAGCGGGAGTCGCAGATACGCAGTATTTT.

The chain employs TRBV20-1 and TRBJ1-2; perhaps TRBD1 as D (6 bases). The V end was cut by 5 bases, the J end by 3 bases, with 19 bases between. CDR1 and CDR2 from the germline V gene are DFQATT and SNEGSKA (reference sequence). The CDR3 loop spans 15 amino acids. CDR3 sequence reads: CSAPYRAGPYYGYTF. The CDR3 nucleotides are TGCAGTGCTCCATACAGGGCAGGGCCCTACTATGGCTACACCTTC.

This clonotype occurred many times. CDR3 sequence (DNA): TGTGCCATCAGTGAGTGGGGCGCTAATCAGCCCCAGCATTTT. This codes for CAISEWGANQPQHF. The chain joins TRBV10-3 to TRBJ1-5; the D gene is possibly TRBD1 (5 bases). Between the trimmed V and J ends, which lost 1 base and 4 bases, there was a span of 8 bases. Germline V gene data show CDR1 as ENHRY and CDR2 as SYGVKD. The CDR3 contains 14 residues.

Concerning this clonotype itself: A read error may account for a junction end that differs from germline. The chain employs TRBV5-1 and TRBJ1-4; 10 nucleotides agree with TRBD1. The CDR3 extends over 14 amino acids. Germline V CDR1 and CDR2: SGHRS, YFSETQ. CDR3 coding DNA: TGCGCCAGCAGCTCGGGGGACAGGGGCGAAAAACGGTTTTTT. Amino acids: CASSSGDRGEKRFF.

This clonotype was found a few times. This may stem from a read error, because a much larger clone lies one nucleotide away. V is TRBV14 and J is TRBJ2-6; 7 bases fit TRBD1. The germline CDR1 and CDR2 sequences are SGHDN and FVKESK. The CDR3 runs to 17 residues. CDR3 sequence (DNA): TGTGCCAGCAGCCAGGACAGGTTGCGCTCTGGGGCCAACGTCCGGACTTTC. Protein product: CASSQDRLRSGANVRTF.

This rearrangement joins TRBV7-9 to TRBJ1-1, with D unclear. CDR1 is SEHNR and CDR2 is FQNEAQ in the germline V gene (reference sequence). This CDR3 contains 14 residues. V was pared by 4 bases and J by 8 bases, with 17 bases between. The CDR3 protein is CASSSPGLVLEAFF. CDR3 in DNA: TGTGCCAGCAGCTCCCCTGGACTTGTTCTGGAAGCTTTCTTT.

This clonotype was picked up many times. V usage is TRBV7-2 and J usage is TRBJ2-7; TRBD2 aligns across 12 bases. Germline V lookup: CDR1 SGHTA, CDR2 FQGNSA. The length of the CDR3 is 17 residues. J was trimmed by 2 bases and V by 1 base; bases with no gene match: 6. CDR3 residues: CASSLGPLAGGTYEQYF. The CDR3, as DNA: TGTGCCAGCAGCTTAGGCCCCCTAGCGGGGGGGACCTACGAGCAGTACTTC.

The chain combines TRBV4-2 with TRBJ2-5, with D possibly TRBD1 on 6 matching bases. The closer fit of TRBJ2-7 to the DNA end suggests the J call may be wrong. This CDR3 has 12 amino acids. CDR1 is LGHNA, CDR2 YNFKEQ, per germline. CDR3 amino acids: CASRSGVYEQYF. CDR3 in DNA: TGTGCCAGCAGGTCAGGGGTGTACGAGCAGTACTTC.

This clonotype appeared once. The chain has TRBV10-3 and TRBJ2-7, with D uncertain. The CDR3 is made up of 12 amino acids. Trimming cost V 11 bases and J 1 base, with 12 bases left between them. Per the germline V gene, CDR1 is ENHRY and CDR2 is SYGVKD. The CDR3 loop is CAAGDRSYEQYF. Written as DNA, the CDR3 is TGTGCCGCCGGTGACCGATCCTACGAGCAGTACTTC.

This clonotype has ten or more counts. CDR3 sequence reads: CASSQGLGLAGGLTDTQYF. The DNA for the CDR3 is TGTGCCAGCAGCCAAGGCCTGGGACTAGCGGGGGGGCTCACAGATACGCAGTATTTT. The genes are TRBV4-2 and TRBJ2-3; 16 nucleotides align to TRBD2. The trim removed 1 base at V and 2 bases at J, leaving 6 bases unmatched. The CDR3 runs to 19 residues. Germline CDR1 reads LGHNA; CDR2 reads YNFKEQ.

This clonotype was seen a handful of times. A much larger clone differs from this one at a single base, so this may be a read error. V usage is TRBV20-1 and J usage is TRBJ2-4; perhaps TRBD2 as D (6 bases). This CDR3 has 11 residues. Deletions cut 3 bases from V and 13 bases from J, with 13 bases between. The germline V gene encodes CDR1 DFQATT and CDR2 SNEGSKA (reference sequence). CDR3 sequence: CSASGGDEQYF. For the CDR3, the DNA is TGCAGTGCTAGTGGCGGGGATGAGCAGTACTTC.

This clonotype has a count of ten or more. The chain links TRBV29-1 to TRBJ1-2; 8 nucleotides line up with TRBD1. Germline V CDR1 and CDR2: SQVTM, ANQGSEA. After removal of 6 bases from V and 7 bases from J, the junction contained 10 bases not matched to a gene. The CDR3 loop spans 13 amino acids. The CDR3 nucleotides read TGCAGCGTCGGACAGGGTGAAATTCGTGGCTACACCTTC. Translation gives CSVGQGEIRGYTF.

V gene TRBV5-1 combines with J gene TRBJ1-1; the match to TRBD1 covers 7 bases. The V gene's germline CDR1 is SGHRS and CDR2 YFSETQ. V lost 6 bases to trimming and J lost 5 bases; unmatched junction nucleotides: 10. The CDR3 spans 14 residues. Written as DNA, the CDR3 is TGCGCCAGCAACCCCGGACAGGTTACGACTGAAGCTTTCTTT. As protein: CASNPGQVTTEAFF.

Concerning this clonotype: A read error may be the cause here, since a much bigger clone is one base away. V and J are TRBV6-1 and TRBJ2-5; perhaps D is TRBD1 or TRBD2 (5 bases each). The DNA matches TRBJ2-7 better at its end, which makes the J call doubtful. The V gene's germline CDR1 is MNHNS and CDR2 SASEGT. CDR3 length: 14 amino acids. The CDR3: CTSNQLDRVYEQYF. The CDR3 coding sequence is TGTACCAGCAACCAACTAGACAGAGTCTACGAGCAGTACTTC.

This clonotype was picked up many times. The CDR3 sequence: CASSFLGAPYEQYF. The CDR3 bases are TGCGCCAGCAGCTTCTTGGGGGCCCCCTACGAGCAGTACTTC. The chain has TRBV5-1 and TRBJ2-7; tentative D call: TRBD1 (6 bases). The V end lost 2 bases, the J end lost 2 bases, and 11 bases lay between the germline ends. The CDR3 is made up of 14 amino acids. Germline CDR1 is SGHRS and CDR2 is YFSETQ. Using reference TRBV5-1 and TRBJ2-7 for the parts outside the CDR3, the full variable domain is KAGVTQTPRYLIKTRGQQVTLSCSPISGHRSVSWYQQTPGQGLQFLFEYFSETQRNKGNFPGRFSGRQFSNSRSEMNVSTLELGDSALYLCASSFLGAPYEQYFGPGTRLTVT.

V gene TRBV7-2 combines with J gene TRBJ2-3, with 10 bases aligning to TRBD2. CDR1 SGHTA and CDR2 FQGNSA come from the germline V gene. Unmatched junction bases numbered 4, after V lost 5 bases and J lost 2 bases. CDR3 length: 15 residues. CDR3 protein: CASSPGLAATDTQYF. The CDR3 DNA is TGTGCCAGCAGCCCAGGACTAGCGGCCACAGATACGCAGTATTTT. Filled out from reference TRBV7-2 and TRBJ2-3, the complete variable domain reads GAGVSQSPSNKVTEKGKDVELRCDPISGHTALYWYRQSLGQGLEFLIYFQGNSAPDKSGLPSDRFSAERTGGSVSTLTIQRTQQEDSAVYLCASSPGLAATDTQYFGPGTRLTVL.

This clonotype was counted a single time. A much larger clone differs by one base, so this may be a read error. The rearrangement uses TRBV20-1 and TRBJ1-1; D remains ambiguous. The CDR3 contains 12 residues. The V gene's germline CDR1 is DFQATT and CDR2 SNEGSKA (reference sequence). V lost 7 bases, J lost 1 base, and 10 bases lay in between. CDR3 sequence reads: CSVDDTNTEAFF. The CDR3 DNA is TGCAGTGTTGACGACACGAACACTGAAGCTTTCTTT.

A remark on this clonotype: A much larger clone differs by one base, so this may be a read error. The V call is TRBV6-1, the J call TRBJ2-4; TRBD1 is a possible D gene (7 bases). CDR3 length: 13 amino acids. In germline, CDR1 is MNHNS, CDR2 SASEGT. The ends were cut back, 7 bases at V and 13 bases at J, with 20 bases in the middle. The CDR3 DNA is TGTGCCAGCACGGACAGGAGGGGTTACAAGCAGTACTTC. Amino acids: CASTDRRGYKQYF.

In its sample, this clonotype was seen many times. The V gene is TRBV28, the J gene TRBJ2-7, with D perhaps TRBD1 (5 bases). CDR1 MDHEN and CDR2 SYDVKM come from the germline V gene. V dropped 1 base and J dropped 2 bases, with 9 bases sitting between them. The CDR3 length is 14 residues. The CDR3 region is CASSLSQATYEQYF. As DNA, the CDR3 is TGTGCCAGCAGTTTATCACAGGCGACCTACGAGCAGTACTTC.